Presented here are 20 T cell receptor beta chains from one specimen sequenced in a study of blood T cell repertoires in COVID-19. The table came from immunoSEQ multiplex PCR; TCRdb's copy has only in-frame clones and leaves some out. The repertoire holds 200,000 to 300,000 clones, with about 88% as singletons. The source material was peripheral blood. These TCRs come from an older woman with COVID-19, enrolled during active disease.

The CDR3 sequence: CASSLNTYNEQFF. Here the CDR3 DNA reads TGTGCCAGCAGCTTAAACACCTACAATGAGCAGTTCTTC. The chain combines TRBV7-8 with TRBJ2-1; the D is unclear. Deletions cut 2 bases from V and 2 bases from J, with 4 bases between. Germline values: CDR1 SGHVS, CDR2 FQNEAQ. The length of the CDR3 is 13 residues.

V gene TRBV5-1 combines with J gene TRBJ1-2; TRBD1 agrees at 8 bases. Trimming at V came to 0 bases and at J to 4 bases, leaving 5 bases not matched to a gene. This CDR3 is built from 15 residues. Germline V gene lookup returns CDR1 SGHRS and CDR2 YFSETQ. The CDR3, as DNA: TGCGCCAGCAGCTTGGCCCAGGGGGCGACCTATGGCTACACCTTC. Protein: CASSLAQGATYGYTF. The full variable domain, its missing parts supplied by reference TRBV5-1 and TRBJ1-2, is KAGVTQTPRYLIKTRGQQVTLSCSPISGHRSVSWYQQTPGQGLQFLFEYFSETQRNKGNFPGRFSGRQFSNSRSEMNVSTLELGDSALYLCASSLAQGATYGYTFGSGTRLTVV.

CDR3 DNA sequence: TGTGCCAGTAGTATATATCAGGAGACAGCCACCTTC. Protein sequence: CASSIYQETATF. This chain joins TRBV19 and TRBJ1-2; a possible D gene is TRBD1 (5 bases). Trimming pared 2 bases from V and 13 bases from J, leaving 14 bases between. CDR3 length: 12 amino acids. CDR1 is LNHDA and CDR2 is SQIVND in the germline V gene (reference sequence). Full variable domain (outside the CDR3, taken from reference TRBV19 and TRBJ1-2): DGGITQSPKYLFRKEGQNVTLSCEQNLNHDAMYWYRQDPGQGLRLIYYSQIVNDFQKGDIAEGYSVSREKKESFPLTVTSAQKNPTAFYLCASSIYQETATFGSGTRLTVV.

This clone was found a few times. This chain joins TRBV6-1 and TRBJ1-6; D may be TRBD1 (6 bases). CDR1 is MNHNS, CDR2 SASEGT, per germline. The CDR3 is 17 residues long. Trimming pared 3 bases from V and 6 bases from J, leaving 18 bases between. CDR3: CASSEINGGGVNSPLHF. The CDR3, as DNA: TGTGCCAGCAGTGAGATTAACGGAGGGGGGGTTAATTCACCCCTCCACTTT.

V usage is TRBV7-5 and J usage is TRBJ2-6; the D call in the table, TRBD1, was not verified against the DNA. TRBV7-5 is given as a pseudogene. CDR3 length equals 22 residues. CDR3 amino acids: CARSAPETGESSPHSGANVLTF. Here the CDR3 DNA reads TGTGCCAGAAGCGCGCCCGAGACAGGGGAGTCCTCCCCACACTCTGGGGCCAACGTCCTGACTTTC.

This chain connects TRBV28 to TRBJ1-5; D ambiguous. The CDR3 is 14 residues long. Trimming pared 3 bases from V and 3 bases from J, leaving 9 bases between. Germline-derived CDR1 and CDR2 are MDHEN and SYDVKM. Here the CDR3 DNA reads TGTGCCAGCAGTTTGGCAGGCAACAATCAGCCCCAGCATTTT. Its translation: CASSLAGNNQPQHF.

V usage is TRBV7-9 and J usage is TRBJ1-6, with 11 bases that match TRBD1. The CDR3 consists of 16 residues. V lost 3 bases and J lost 9; bases outside the gene matches: 7. Germline V CDR1 and CDR2: SEHNR, FQNEAQ (reference sequence). The CDR3 nucleotides read TGTGCCAGCAGCTTCCAGGGACAGGGGGGCGGTTCACCCCTCCACTTT. The encoded protein is CASSFQGQGGGSPLHF.

The chain recombines TRBV5-4 with TRBJ2-1; 10 bases are a match to TRBD2. This CDR3 is 17 amino acids long. V lost 4 bases, J lost 1 base, and 8 bases stayed unmatched. The V gene's germline CDR1 is SGHNT and CDR2 YYREEE (reference sequence). The DNA of the CDR3 is TGTGCCAGCAGCCGCCCCCGGACTAGCGGATCCTACAATGAGCAGTTCTTC. This sequence encodes CASSRPRTSGSYNEQFF.

This clone was found a few times. The V gene is TRBV28, the J gene TRBJ2-1; 13 nucleotides agree with TRBD2. Unmatched junction bases numbered 10, after V lost 8 bases and J lost 15 bases. The CDR3 length is 13 residues. Per germline, CDR1 MDHEN and CDR2 SYDVKM. DNA of the CDR3: TGTGCCAGCGGGGGGACTAGCGGGATACATCCGTTCTTC. Residues: CASGGTSGIHPFF. Supplemented by reference TRBV28 and TRBJ2-1, the full variable domain reads DVKVTQSSRYLVKRTGEKVFLECVQDMDHENMFWYRQDPGLGLRLIYFSYDVKMKEKGDIPEGYSVSREKKERFSLILESASTNQTSMYLCASGGTSGIHPFFGPGTRLTVL.

The V call is TRBV6-2 or TRBV6-3, the J call TRBJ1-1; D unclear. The CDR3 runs 14 residues. The V and J ends lost 0 bases and 11 bases respectively, with 16 bases between them. CDR1 is MNHEY and CDR2 is SVGEGT in the germline V gene. The CDR3, as DNA: TGTGCCAGCAGTTACTCGAGAGGTCTGGGTCGGGCTTTCTTT. This translates into CASSYSRGLGRAFF.

The chain carries TRBV24-1 and TRBJ1-2; D is possibly TRBD1 (5 bases). From germline, CDR1 is KGHDR and CDR2 SFDVKD. Trimming left V 4 bases short and J 7 bases short, with 15 bases between. The CDR3 is 14 amino acids. The CDR3: CATSEPGGVGGYTF. CDR3 sequence (DNA): TGTGCCACCAGTGAACCCGGGGGGGTCGGTGGCTACACCTTC.

The genes are TRBV6-6 and TRBJ2-7; 7 bases are shared with TRBD2. Germline V gene data show CDR1 as MNHNY and CDR2 as SVGAGI (reference sequence). This CDR3 is 14 amino acids long. V lost 5 bases, J lost 6 bases, and 10 bases stayed unmatched. CDR3 nucleotides: TGTGCCAGCAGTGATTTACGTCGACTAGCCGAGCAGTACTTC. Residues: CASSDLRRLAEQYF.

V gene TRBV29-1 combines with J gene TRBJ2-4; 9 nucleotides line up with TRBD2. Per the germline V gene, CDR1 is SQVTM and CDR2 is ANQGSEA. The junction had 9 bases not matched to a gene; V was cut back by 4 bases and J by 8 bases. The CDR3 spans 14 residues. DNA for the CDR3: TGCAGCGTTGTGTTAGCGGGGGCGTTGGACATTCAGTACTTC. Translated, it gives CSVVLAGALDIQYF.

The chain combines TRBV4-1 with TRBJ1-1; tentatively, D is TRBD1 (5 bases). The germline V and J ends were trimmed by 3 bases and 1 base, with 9 bases remaining between them. Looked up from germline, CDR1 is MGHRA and CDR2 is YSYEKL. The CDR3 has 14 residues. CDR3 in amino acids: CASSQATGNTEAFF. The CDR3 nucleotides are TGCGCCAGCAGCCAGGCAACAGGGAACACTGAAGCTTTCTTT.

The J gene is TRBJ1-6, the V gene TRBV6-1; TRBD1 agrees at 8 bases. J was trimmed by 10 bases and V by 0 bases; bases with no gene match: 11. CDR1 and CDR2 (germline): MNHNS, SASEGT. The CDR3 contains 17 residues. The CDR3 coding sequence is TGTGCCAGCAGTGAAGCGCAAGAGACAGGGGTGTGGTCACCCCTCCACTTT. Residues: CASSEAQETGVWSPLHF.

The gene calls are TRBV7-9 and TRBJ2-1, with 8 bases lining up with TRBD2. This CDR3 spans 15 amino acids. CDR1 is SEHNR and CDR2 is FQNEAQ in the germline V gene (reference sequence). V gave up 4 bases and J gave up 7 bases; unmatched junction bases: 9. CDR3 DNA: TGTGCCAGCAGCTCGGGAAGGACTAGCTTAAATGAGCAGTTCTTC. Translating it yields CASSSGRTSLNEQFF.

The V call is TRBV5-4, the J call TRBJ2-3; 15 bases are a match to TRBD2. Trimming removed 4 bases from V and 6 bases from J; junction bases left unmatched: 9. Germline loops: CDR1 SGHNT, CDR2 YYREEE (reference sequence). This CDR3 is built from 17 residues. The CDR3 region is CASSQGLAGGGVDTQYF. The CDR3 bases are TGTGCCAGCAGCCAGGGACTAGCGGGAGGTGGGGTCGATACGCAGTATTTT.

The chain uses TRBV19 and TRBJ2-1, with a weak D call TRBD2 (6 bases). Trimming took off 4 bases at V and 8 bases at J, with 9 bases between the two ends. The CDR3 is 12 amino acids. Germline V gives CDR1 LNHDA, CDR2 SQIVND (reference sequence). CDR3 sequence reads: CASSKTRYEQFF. CDR3 nucleotides: TGTGCCAGTAGTAAGACTAGGTATGAGCAGTTCTTC.

This clone was detected once. The chain carries TRBV15 and TRBJ2-7, with D perhaps matching TRBD2 (6 bases). Germline values: CDR1 LNHNV, CDR2 YYDKDF (reference sequence). CDR3 length: 15 residues. Trimming stripped 1 base from V and 6 bases from J, with 16 bases between. The DNA of the CDR3 is TGTGCCACCAGCAGAGGCGGGACGAGAACGGGCGAGCAGTACTTC. It encodes CATSRGGTRTGEQYF.

The chain recombines TRBV6-2 or TRBV6-3 with TRBJ2-7; TRBD1 matches 8 bases. The J segment lost 6 bases and the V segment lost 5 bases, leaving 18 bases of the junction unmatched. Germline CDR1 and CDR2: MNHEY and SVGEGT. This CDR3 is built from 17 residues. CDR3 residues: CASSRGTGLRERGEQYF. For the CDR3, the DNA is TGTGCCAGCAGTCGGGGGACAGGTCTGAGGGAGAGAGGCGAGCAGTACTTC.